The 30 T cell receptor beta chains below come from one sample, sequenced in a study of response to subunit inactivated influenza vaccine. Each CDR3 protein is one row after TCRdb ran MiXCR on the RT-PCR reads. The table has hundreds of thousands of distinct CDR3 sequences, over 11% seen once. The sequencing here drew on PBMCs from blood, taken 14 days before vaccination. The receptors here all came from a man aged 50-59 years who received an inactivated influenza vaccine.

This sequence joins TRBV20-1 and TRBJ1-6, with D perhaps TRBD1 (5 bases). Germline CDR1 is DFQATT and CDR2 is SNEGSKA (reference sequence). This CDR3 comprises 16 residues. V gave up 1 base and J gave up 10 bases, with 20 bases separating them. The CDR3 is CSARGFAGQRSSPLHF. CDR3 coding DNA: TGCAGTGCTAGAGGGTTCGCAGGGCAGCGGAGCTCACCCCTCCACTTT.

The J gene is TRBJ2-1, the V gene TRBV10-3; 16 bases match TRBD2. The CDR3 has 15 residues. Germline lookup yields CDR1 ENHRY and CDR2 SYGVKD. V gave up 9 bases and J gave up 7 bases; unmatched junction bases: 6. CDR3 region: CAIRPGLAGGNEQFF. CDR3 coding DNA: TGTGCCATTAGGCCGGGACTAGCGGGGGGGAATGAGCAGTTCTTC.

This chain uses TRBV6-1 with TRBJ2-3, with 13 nucleotides matching TRBD2. With 6 bases clipped from V and 5 bases from J, the junction kept 5 bases outside the gene matches. The CDR3 loop spans 15 amino acids. Germline CDR1 MNHNS, CDR2 SASEGT. The CDR3 nucleotides are TGTGCCAGCAGAGTCACTAGCGGGAGGGTAGATACGCAGTATTTT. This encodes CASRVTSGRVDTQYF.

This clonotype was observed a handful of times. The chain combines TRBV28 with TRBJ2-2; TRBD2 aligns across 9 bases. The CDR3 runs to 15 residues. Germline V gives CDR1 MDHEN, CDR2 SYDVKM. The ends lost 8 bases at V and 7 bases at J; junction bases unmatched: 11. In DNA, the CDR3 is TGTGCCAGCCTAGCGGGACCCTTCGCCGGCGGGGAGCTGTTTTTT. Translated, it gives CASLAGPFAGGELFF.

V is TRBV7-9 and J is TRBJ2-5; 8 bases align to TRBD1. Germline V gives CDR1 SEHNR, CDR2 FQNEAQ (reference sequence). The CDR3 loop spans 15 amino acids. V gave up 5 bases and J gave up 4 bases; unmatched junction bases: 9. CDR3 sequence reads: CASSPDRGQRETQYF. As DNA, the CDR3 is TGTGCCAGCAGCCCTGACAGGGGTCAAAGAGAGACCCAGTACTTC.

The gene calls are TRBV4-1 and TRBJ2-1, with 7 bases fitting TRBD2. The CDR3 runs 16 residues. V lost 0 bases to trimming and J lost 4 bases; unmatched junction nucleotides: 6. Germline CDR1 reads MGHRA; CDR2 reads YSYEKL. As DNA, the CDR3 is TGCGCCAGCAGCCAAGATTCGAGCGGGGCATACAATGAGCAGTTCTTC. This encodes CASSQDSSGAYNEQFF.

This clonotype was seen many times. V and J are TRBV12-3 or TRBV12-4 and TRBJ1-2; 7 nucleotides agree with TRBD1. The CDR3 runs to 13 residues. J was trimmed by 9 bases and V by 1 base; bases with no gene match: 5. This CDR3 is CASSLEGGVRYTF. In DNA form, the CDR3 reads TGTGCCAGCAGTTTAGAAGGGGGCGTACGCTACACCTTC.

The V gene is TRBV18, the J gene TRBJ2-7; D not resolved. Per germline, CDR1 KGHSH and CDR2 LQKENI. The CDR3 consists of 11 residues. V was clipped by 5 bases and J by 7 bases, with 9 bases between them. For the CDR3, the DNA is TGTGCCAGCTCATCCGACGGAGAGCAGTACTTC. It is translated as CASSSDGEQYF.

This clonotype was seen a handful of times. V is TRBV3-1 and J is TRBJ2-2; 8 positions agree with TRBD2. The CDR3 covers 16 residues. V trimming: 1 base; J trimming: 1 base; junction bases outside the gene matches: 2. Per the germline V gene, CDR1 is LGHDT and CDR2 is YNNKEL (reference sequence). The CDR3 nucleotides read TGTGCCAGCAGCCAAGTAGCGGGACTGAACACCGGGGAGCTGTTTTTT. This sequence encodes CASSQVAGLNTGELFF. The full variable domain, its missing parts supplied by reference TRBV3-1 and TRBJ2-2, is DTAVSQTPKYLVTQMGNDKSIKCEQNLGHDTMYWYKQDSKKFLKIMFSYNNKELIINETVPNRFSPKSPDKAHLNLHINSLELGDSAVYFCASSQVAGLNTGELFFGEGSRLTVL.

This chain links TRBV7-2 with TRBJ2-7; 7 positions agree with TRBD1. The CDR3 covers 15 residues. After removal of 1 base from V and 2 bases from J, the junction contained 5 bases not matched to a gene. Per germline, CDR1 SGHTA and CDR2 FQGNSA. Here the CDR3 reads CASSLGTGQTYEQYF. The CDR3 nucleotides read TGTGCCAGCAGCTTAGGGACGGGACAGACCTACGAGCAGTACTTC. Using reference TRBV7-2 and TRBJ2-7 for the parts outside the CDR3, the full variable domain is GAGVSQSPSNKVTEKGKDVELRCDPISGHTALYWYRQSLGQGLEFLIYFQGNSAPDKSGLPSDRFSAERTGGSVSTLTIQRTQQEDSAVYLCASSLGTGQTYEQYFGPGTRLTVT.

This clonotype turned up a few times. V is TRBV6-5 and J is TRBJ2-7; no clear D gene. The V end lost 4 bases, the J end lost 2 bases, and 15 bases lay between the germline ends. Per the germline V gene, CDR1 is MNHEY and CDR2 is SVGAGI. This CDR3 has 15 residues. The chain's CDR3 is CASSSQAPPAYEQYF. The DNA for the CDR3 is TGTGCCAGCAGTTCCCAGGCCCCGCCTGCCTACGAGCAGTACTTC.

This clonotype was seen repeatedly, ten times or more. V and J are TRBV6-5 and TRBJ2-7; D may match TRBD1 or TRBD2 (5 bases each). Trimming cost V 8 bases and J 3 bases, with 23 bases left between them. The CDR3 extends over 16 amino acids. The germline V gene encodes CDR1 MNHEY and CDR2 SVGAGI. CDR3 coding DNA: TGTGCCAGCCGGGACGGATTTTTAGTCCCTTTCTACGAGCAGTACTTC. This encodes CASRDGFLVPFYEQYF.

This clonotype has just a few counts. The V call is TRBV28, the J call TRBJ1-2; the D gene is possibly TRBD1 (5 bases). The V gene lost 3 bases and the J gene lost 4 bases, with 18 bases spanning the gap. This CDR3 is built from 16 residues. From germline, CDR1 is MDHEN and CDR2 SYDVKM. CDR3 region: CASSFEGPQDVYGYTF. The CDR3 DNA reads TGTGCCAGCAGTTTTGAGGGACCCCAGGACGTCTATGGCTACACCTTC.

This clonotype was detected many times. This chain connects TRBV12-3 or TRBV12-4 to TRBJ2-1; 7 positions agree with TRBD2. There are 11 residues in the CDR3. The V and J ends lost 8 bases and 10 bases, in that order; junction bases with no gene match: 5. The CDR3 protein is CASLGTIEQFF. The CDR3 coding sequence is TGTGCCAGCCTGGGGACTATAGAGCAGTTCTTC.

The chain links TRBV5-5 to TRBJ1-2, with a possible D match to TRBD1 (5 bases). V was cut by 5 bases and J by 4 bases, with 15 bases left in between. The CDR3 is 14 amino acids. Per the germline V gene, CDR1 is SGHKS and CDR2 is YYEKEE (reference sequence). The CDR3 DNA is TGTGCCAGCAGACTAGTCAGGGAATCCTATGGCTACACCTTC. Translated: CASRLVRESYGYTF.

This chain connects TRBV20-1 to TRBJ2-5; TRBD2 is a possible D gene (6 bases). The V end lost 3 bases, the J end lost 5 bases, and 22 bases lay between the germline ends. The germline CDR1 and CDR2 sequences are DFQATT and SNEGSKA (reference sequence). The length of the CDR3 is 16 residues. The chain's CDR3 is CSASSPRELWRETQYF. The CDR3 DNA reads TGCAGTGCTAGCTCGCCACGGGAGCTCTGGAGGGAGACCCAGTACTTC.

The chain is built from TRBV2 and TRBJ1-1, with 7 bases identical to TRBD1. V trimming: 8 bases; J trimming: 5 bases; junction bases outside the gene matches: 14. The CDR3 consists of 15 residues. The germline gives CDR1 SNHLY, CDR2 FYNNEI. The chain's CDR3 is CASGRNRGGTTEAFF. DNA of the CDR3: TGTGCCAGCGGACGAAACAGGGGCGGGACGACTGAAGCTTTCTTT.

This clonotype was counted a few times. The chain carries TRBV5-1 and TRBJ1-2; TRBD1 is a possible D gene (5 bases). The V end lost 3 bases, the J end lost 7 bases, and 13 bases lay between the germline ends. Per the germline V gene, CDR1 is SGHRS and CDR2 is YFSETQ. This CDR3 comprises 13 residues. CDR3 protein: CASSSGAGSGYTF. As DNA, the CDR3 is TGCGCCAGCAGCTCGGGAGCAGGGAGTGGCTACACCTTC.

This clonotype was counted only a few times. The genes are TRBV28 and TRBJ2-1, with 7 bases that match TRBD1. Germline V gene lookup returns CDR1 MDHEN and CDR2 SYDVKM. The CDR3 has 16 amino acids. The V segment lost 5 bases and the J segment 2 bases; nucleotides outside the gene matches: 9. CDR3 DNA sequence: TGTGCCAGCAGTCTGACAGGGAGAATGGCCTACAATGAGCAGTTCTTC. Residues: CASSLTGRMAYNEQFF.

This clonotype has just a few counts. The chain combines TRBV10-2 with TRBJ2-3; D is undetermined. V lost 2 bases to trimming and J lost 6 bases, with 12 bases between them. The CDR3 covers 14 residues. Looked up from germline, CDR1 is WSHSY and CDR2 is SAAADI. CDR3 sequence: CASSEGSSADTQYF. The CDR3 region has the DNA TGCGCCAGCAGTGAGGGCAGCTCAGCCGATACGCAGTATTTT.

The rearrangement joins TRBV7-9 to TRBJ1-2; D remains unclear. CDR3 length: 12 residues. From germline, CDR1 is SEHNR and CDR2 FQNEAQ (reference sequence). The V gene lost 3 bases and the J gene lost 4 bases, with 6 bases spanning the gap. DNA for the CDR3: TGTGCCAGCAGCTTGTACAGCTATGGCTACACCTTC. This sequence encodes CASSLYSYGYTF.

This clonotype was seen at least ten times. The V gene is TRBV5-1, the J gene TRBJ2-3; 13 nucleotides agree with TRBD2. V lost 5 bases and J lost 10; bases outside the gene matches: 10. The CDR3 runs to 15 residues. The germline V gene has CDR1 SGHRS and CDR2 YFSETQ. The CDR3 nucleotides read TGCGCCAGCAGTACCGGGACTAGCGGGATTTTCGCGCAGTATTTT. Its protein is CASSTGTSGIFAQYF. The complete variable domain, with remaining parts taken from reference TRBV5-1 and TRBJ2-3, reads KAGVTQTPRYLIKTRGQQVTLSCSPISGHRSVSWYQQTPGQGLQFLFEYFSETQRNKGNFPGRFSGRQFSNSRSEMNVSTLELGDSALYLCASSTGTSGIFAQYFGPGTRLTVL.

This clonotype was recorded many times. V usage is TRBV28 and J usage is TRBJ2-3; D unclear. Germline CDR1 reads MDHEN; CDR2 reads SYDVKM. The CDR3 extends over 13 amino acids. V lost 4 bases, J lost 6 bases, and 11 bases lay in between. CDR3 region: CASSSYTGDTQYF. The CDR3 nucleotides are TGTGCCAGCAGTTCATACACTGGGGATACGCAGTATTTT.

The V call is TRBV20-1, the J call TRBJ1-1; D is ambiguous. Germline V CDR1 and CDR2: DFQATT, SNEGSKA (reference sequence). V dropped 8 bases and J dropped 1 base, with 11 bases sitting between them. The CDR3 extends over 12 amino acids. CDR3 bases: TGCAGTAATTCTCAGGCGAACACTGAAGCTTTCTTT. Translating gives CSNSQANTEAFF.

This clonotype was observed a few times. CDR3 DNA sequence: TGCGCCAGCAGCCAAGAAGGCAGCGTAGCAGATACGCAGTATTTT. It yields the protein CASSQEGSVADTQYF. The chain is built from TRBV4-1 and TRBJ2-3; unclear D gene. This CDR3 is 15 amino acids long. Germline V gene data show CDR1 as MGHRA and CDR2 as YSYEKL. V was clipped by 0 bases and J by 4 bases, with 11 bases between them.

The genes are TRBV5-1 and TRBJ1-4; tentative D call: TRBD1 (6 bases). The V and J ends lost 4 bases and 2 bases respectively, with 12 bases between them. The CDR3 is made up of 15 amino acids. Germline V lookup: CDR1 SGHRS, CDR2 YFSETQ. The DNA of the CDR3 is TGCGCCAGCAGCAAAACAGGGCAGACTAATGAAAAACTGTTTTTT. As protein: CASSKTGQTNEKLFF.

Comment on this clonotype: A much larger clone sits a single nucleotide away, making a read error possible. The rearrangement links TRBV12-3 or TRBV12-4 to TRBJ1-1, with D possibly TRBD1 on 6 matching bases. This CDR3 comprises 14 residues. CDR3 region: CPSSLAGVAAEAFF. CDR3 in DNA: TGTCCCAGCAGCTTAGCAGGGGTGGCTGCTGAAGCTTTCTTT.

The chain joins TRBV7-2 to TRBJ1-2; D gene uncertain. The germline gives CDR1 SGHTA, CDR2 FQGNSA. Between the trimmed V and J ends, which lost 4 bases and 6 bases, there was a span of 12 bases. The CDR3 extends over 13 amino acids. The CDR3 spells CASSSLRMDGYTF. The CDR3 DNA follows: TGTGCCAGCAGCTCCCTAAGGATGGATGGCTACACCTTC.

The chain is built from TRBV6-2 or TRBV6-3 and TRBJ2-1; 8 bases agree with TRBD2. Germline V gene sequence: CDR1 MNHEY, CDR2 SVGEGT. The CDR3 is 18 amino acids. V shed 2 bases, J shed 6 bases, and the junction held 15 bases outside the gene matches. CDR3 amino acids: CASSYVYGGGTIGNEQFF. The DNA of the CDR3 is TGTGCCAGCAGTTACGTGTATGGCGGGGGGACTATTGGCAATGAGCAGTTCTTC.

This clonotype has just a few counts. This rearrangement joins TRBV5-4 to TRBJ2-1; D not certain. In germline, CDR1 is SGHNT, CDR2 YYREEE (reference sequence). The CDR3 loop spans 15 amino acids. Trimming took off 0 bases at V and 5 bases at J, with 12 bases between the two ends. The DNA for the CDR3 is TGTGCCAGCAGCTTGGGCCCGAATTCGGACAATGAGCAGTTCTTC. This gives the protein CASSLGPNSDNEQFF.